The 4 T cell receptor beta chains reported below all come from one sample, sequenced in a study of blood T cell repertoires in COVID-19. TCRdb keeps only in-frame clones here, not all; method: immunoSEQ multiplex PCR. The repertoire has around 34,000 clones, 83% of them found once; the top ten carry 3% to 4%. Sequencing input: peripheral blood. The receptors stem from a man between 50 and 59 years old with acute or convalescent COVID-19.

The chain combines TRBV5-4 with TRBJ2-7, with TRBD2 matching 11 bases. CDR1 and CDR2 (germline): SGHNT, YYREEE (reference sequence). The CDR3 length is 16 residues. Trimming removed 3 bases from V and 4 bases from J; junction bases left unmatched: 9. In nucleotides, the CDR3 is TGTGCCAGCAGCTCGGGGACTAGCGGAGAAGCATACGAGCAGTACTTC. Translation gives CASSSGTSGEAYEQYF.

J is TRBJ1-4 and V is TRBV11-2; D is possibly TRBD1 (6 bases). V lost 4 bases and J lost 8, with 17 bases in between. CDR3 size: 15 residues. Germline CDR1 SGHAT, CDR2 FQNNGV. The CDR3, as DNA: TGTGCCAGCAGCTCCGAAGACAGGATGAGGGAAAAACTGTTTTTT. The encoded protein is CASSSEDRMREKLFF.

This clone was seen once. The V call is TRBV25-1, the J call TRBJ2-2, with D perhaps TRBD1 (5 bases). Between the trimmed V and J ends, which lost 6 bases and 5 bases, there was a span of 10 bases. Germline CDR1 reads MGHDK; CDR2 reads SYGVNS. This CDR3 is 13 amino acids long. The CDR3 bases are TGTGCCAGCAGGGGAAGGGGTACCGGGGAGCTGTTTTTT. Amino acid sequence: CASRGRGTGELFF.

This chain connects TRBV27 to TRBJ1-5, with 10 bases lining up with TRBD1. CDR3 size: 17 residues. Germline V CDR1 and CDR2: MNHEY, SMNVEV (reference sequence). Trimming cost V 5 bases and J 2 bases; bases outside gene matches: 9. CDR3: CASSPRQGARGNQPQHF. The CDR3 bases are TGTGCCAGCAGTCCACGACAGGGGGCACGAGGCAATCAGCCCCAGCATTTT.